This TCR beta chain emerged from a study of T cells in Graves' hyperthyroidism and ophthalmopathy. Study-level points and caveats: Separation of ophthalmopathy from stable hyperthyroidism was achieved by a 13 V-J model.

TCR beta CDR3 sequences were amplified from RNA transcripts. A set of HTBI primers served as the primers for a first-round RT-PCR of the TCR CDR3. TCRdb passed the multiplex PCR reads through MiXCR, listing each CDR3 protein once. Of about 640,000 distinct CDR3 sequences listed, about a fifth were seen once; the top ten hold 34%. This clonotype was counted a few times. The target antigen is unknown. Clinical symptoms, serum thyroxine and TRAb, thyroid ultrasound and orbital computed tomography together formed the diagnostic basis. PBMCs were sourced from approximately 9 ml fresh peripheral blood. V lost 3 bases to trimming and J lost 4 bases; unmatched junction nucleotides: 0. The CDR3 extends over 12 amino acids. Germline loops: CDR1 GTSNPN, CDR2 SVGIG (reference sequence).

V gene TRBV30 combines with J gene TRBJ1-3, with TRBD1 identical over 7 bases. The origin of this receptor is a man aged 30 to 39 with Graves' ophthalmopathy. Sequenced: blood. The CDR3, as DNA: TGTGCCTGGAGGGGACAGGGAAACACCATATATTTT. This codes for CAWRGQGNTIYF.